The 25 T cell receptor beta chains listed next were all sequenced from one sample in a study of graft-versus-host responses after intestinal transplantation. Antigens for these TCRs are unknown. The assay was immunoSEQ multiplex PCR, and TCRdb's table has in-frame clones only and misses some. The table includes about 110,000 clones, 87% detected once. The input for sequencing was unstimulated CD4+ T cells sorted from spleen or lymph node cells, taken before transplant. All receptors come from a human donor who was the organ donor for an intestinal transplant.

This chain connects TRBV5-1 to TRBJ2-2; possible D gene TRBD2, 5 bases. V gave up 5 bases and J gave up 4 bases, with 15 bases separating them. CDR3 size: 15 residues. CDR1 SGHRS and CDR2 YFSETQ come from the germline V gene. CDR3 sequence reads: CASRIPFRGTGELFF. The CDR3 bases are TGCGCCAGCAGAATCCCTTTCCGGGGCACCGGGGAGCTGTTTTTT.

The rearrangement joins TRBV7-2 to TRBJ2-1; 9 bases line up with TRBD2. CDR3 length equals 16 residues. Germline assignment: CDR1 SGHTA and CDR2 FQGNSA. The ends lost 1 base at V and 5 bases at J; junction bases unmatched: 6. Here the CDR3 DNA reads TGTGCCAGCAGCTTAGGGGTGACTAGCGGCCACAATGAGCAGTTCTTC. Its protein product is CASSLGVTSGHNEQFF.

The chain joins TRBV7-2 to TRBJ1-5, with D perhaps TRBD1 (5 bases). With 2 bases removed from V and 6 bases from J, the gap between germline ends came to 14 bases. Germline-derived CDR1 and CDR2 are SGHTA and FQGNSA. The CDR3 extends over 15 amino acids. The CDR3 DNA sequence: TGTGCCAGCAGCTTAATGGGGGGAACTCCTCAGCCCCAGCATTTT. Amino acids: CASSLMGGTPQPQHF.

The V call is TRBV10-2, the J call TRBJ1-2; 7 positions agree with TRBD1. Trimming took 8 bases from V and 3 from J; bases not matched to a gene: 9. The CDR3 consists of 14 residues. Germline V CDR1 and CDR2: WSHSY, SAAADI. The CDR3 DNA reads as TGCGCCAGCCCTACAGGGGCAGGGGACTATGGCTACACCTTC. Its translation is CASPTGAGDYGYTF.

V usage is TRBV11-2 and J usage is TRBJ2-3; a weak D match, TRBD1 (5 bases). Germline values: CDR1 SGHAT, CDR2 FQNNGV. This CDR3 comprises 13 residues. Trimming pared 1 base from V and 4 bases from J, leaving 6 bases between. CDR3 region: CASSLGGADTQYF. For the CDR3, the DNA is TGTGCCAGCAGCTTAGGGGGCGCAGATACGCAGTATTTT.

The chain recombines TRBV7-9 with TRBJ2-5; a weak D match, TRBD2 (6 bases). This CDR3 has 15 amino acids. Germline assignment: CDR1 SEHNR and CDR2 FQNEAQ (reference sequence). The germline V and J ends were trimmed by 3 bases and 0 bases, with 11 bases remaining between them. DNA for the CDR3: TGTGCCAGCAGCTTCTACGGGGGACACCAAGAGACCCAGTACTTC. It translates to CASSFYGGHQETQYF. Using reference TRBV7-9 and TRBJ2-5 for the parts outside the CDR3, the full variable domain is DTGVSQNPRHKITKRGQNVTFRCDPISEHNRLYWYRQTLGQGPEFLTYFQNEAQLEKSRLLSDRFSAERPKGSFSTLEIQRTEQGDSAMYLCASSFYGGHQETQYFGPGTRLLVL.

The rearrangement links TRBV7-2 to TRBJ2-7, with a weak D call TRBD2 (7 bases). The CDR3 spans 17 residues. Germline V lookup: CDR1 SGHTA, CDR2 FQGNSA. V dropped 0 bases and J dropped 2 bases, with 17 bases sitting between them. CDR3 protein: CASSLAAGAAVAYEQYF. As DNA, the CDR3 is TGTGCCAGCAGCTTAGCGGCGGGGGCAGCCGTGGCCTACGAGCAGTACTTC.

Only one count was recorded for this clone. V usage is TRBV5-1 and J usage is TRBJ1-1, with TRBD1 as a possible D gene (5 bases). Germline V gene data show CDR1 as SGHRS and CDR2 as YFSETQ. Trimming left V 4 bases short and J 1 base short, with 11 bases between. The CDR3 sequence is 14 residues long. The chain's CDR3 is CASSPARANTEAFF. As DNA, the CDR3 is TGCGCCAGCAGCCCCGCCAGGGCGAACACTGAAGCTTTCTTT.

The V and J genes are TRBV6-5 and TRBJ2-7; 11 positions agree with TRBD2. After removal of 4 bases from V and 5 bases from J, the junction contained 7 bases not matched to a gene. CDR1 is MNHEY and CDR2 is SVGAGI in the germline V gene. The CDR3 spans 15 residues. The CDR3, as DNA: TGTGCCAGCAGTTTCCTAGCGGGAGGTTCCCACGAGCAGTACTTC. This sequence encodes CASSFLAGGSHEQYF.

V is TRBV5-1 and J is TRBJ2-3; D is ambiguous. Trimming took 0 bases from V and 2 from J, leaving 7 bases between them. The CDR3 runs 14 residues. CDR1 is SGHRS, CDR2 YFSETQ, per germline. The CDR3 nucleotides read TGCGCCAGCAGCTTGGGTGAATCCACAGATACGCAGTATTTT. Protein product: CASSLGESTDTQYF.

The V call is TRBV7-2, the J call TRBJ2-3; D call uncertain. The CDR3 runs 15 residues. Trimming took 1 base from V and 3 from J, leaving 11 bases between them. In germline, CDR1 is SGHTA, CDR2 FQGNSA. The CDR3: CASSLVRIGTDTQYF. In nucleotides, the CDR3 is TGTGCCAGCAGCTTAGTGAGGATAGGAACAGATACGCAGTATTTT.

This clone was picked up one time. V is TRBV6-1 and J is TRBJ1-2; D unclear. Trimming left V 7 bases short and J 7 bases short, with 7 bases between. The CDR3 extends over 10 amino acids. The germline V gene has CDR1 MNHNS and CDR2 SASEGT. CDR3 protein: CASKGVGYTF. The CDR3 DNA follows: TGTGCCAGCAAAGGAGTTGGCTACACCTTC.

The J gene is TRBJ1-1, the V gene TRBV5-1, with no clear D. The CDR3 length is 12 residues. CDR1 SGHRS and CDR2 YFSETQ come from the germline V gene. Trimming cost V 4 bases and J 11 bases, with 15 bases left between them. The CDR3 nucleotides are TGCGCCAGCAGCCCTTGGGGAGGAGAGGCTTTCTTT. It translates to CASSPWGGEAFF.

J is TRBJ2-7 and V is TRBV6-1; 7 nucleotides agree with TRBD2. CDR3 size: 16 residues. V gave up 4 bases and J gave up 2 bases; unmatched junction bases: 11. The germline CDR1 and CDR2 sequences are MNHNS and SASEGT. CDR3: CASSGRGPGLTYEQYF. DNA for the CDR3: TGTGCCAGCAGTGGCCGGGGTCCGGGACTAACCTACGAGCAGTACTTC.

This clone has just a few counts. This chain connects TRBV19 to TRBJ1-6, with 8 bases identical to TRBD1. Germline-derived CDR1 and CDR2 are LNHDA and SQIVND (reference sequence). CDR3 length equals 15 residues. The V and J ends lost 6 bases and 8 bases, in that order; junction bases with no gene match: 9. The DNA for the CDR3 is TGTGCCAGTAGCCCCCCGGGACAGGCTCATTCACCCCTCCACTTT. This encodes CASSPPGQAHSPLHF.

Of note for this clone: The junction differs from germline at one of its ends, possibly a read error. The same CDR3 also results from other DNA sequences found in this sample. This chain uses TRBV18 with TRBJ1-3; no reliable D call. The CDR3 is made up of 17 amino acids. Germline CDR1 reads KGHSH; CDR2 reads LQKENI. The CDR3 loop is CASSPLREGVSGNTIYF. CDR3 nucleotide sequence: TGTGCCAGCTCACCCCTGAGGGAAGGAGTATCTGGAAATACCATATATTTT.

The chain employs TRBV11-2 and TRBJ2-2, with 11 nucleotides matching TRBD2. Losses at the gene ends were 6 bases for V and 1 base for J; bases not matched to a gene: 10. This CDR3 is built from 18 residues. Germline CDR1 is SGHAT and CDR2 is FQNNGV. The CDR3: CASSYRPLAGGNTGELFF. The CDR3 DNA is TGTGCCAGCAGTTATCGGCCCCTAGCGGGAGGGAACACCGGGGAGCTGTTTTTT.

The chain is built from TRBV19 and TRBJ1-2, with unresolved D. The CDR3 runs to 13 residues. The germline CDR1 and CDR2 sequences are LNHDA and SQIVND (reference sequence). Trimming pared 3 bases from V and 4 bases from J, leaving 9 bases between. The CDR3 sequence is CASSMVQAYGYTF. The CDR3 bases are TGTGCCAGTAGTATGGTGCAGGCCTATGGCTACACCTTC.

The V gene is TRBV15, the J gene TRBJ2-5; 7 nucleotides line up with TRBD1. The V segment lost 0 bases and the J segment 7 bases; nucleotides outside the gene matches: 5. There are 14 residues in the CDR3. Per the germline V gene, CDR1 is LNHNV and CDR2 is YYDKDF (reference sequence). The CDR3 loop is CATSRDPQGRTQYF. In DNA form, the CDR3 reads TGTGCCACCAGCAGAGACCCACAGGGGAGGACCCAGTACTTC.

The rearrangement joins TRBV25-1 to TRBJ2-4; no clear D gene. Per the germline V gene, CDR1 is MGHDK and CDR2 is SYGVNS. This CDR3 has 14 amino acids. Trimming removed 3 bases from V and 0 bases from J, with 6 bases in between. CDR3 protein: CASSEWKAKNIQYF. The CDR3 DNA follows: TGTGCCAGCAGTGAGTGGAAAGCCAAAAACATTCAGTACTTC.

The genes are TRBV5-5 and TRBJ1-2; D ambiguous. V lost 1 base to trimming and J lost 0 bases, with 13 bases between them. The CDR3 is 16 residues long. Germline V gene lookup returns CDR1 SGHKS and CDR2 YYEKEE (reference sequence). CDR3 sequence: CASSLFSVEANYGYTF. For the CDR3, the DNA is TGTGCCAGCAGCTTGTTTTCTGTGGAAGCTAACTATGGCTACACCTTC. The entire variable domain, with the rest obtained from reference TRBV5-5 and TRBJ1-2, is as follows: DAGVTQSPTHLIKTRGQQVTLRCSPISGHKSVSWYQQVLGQGPQFIFQYYEKEERGRGNFPDRFSARQFPNYSSELNVNALLLGDSALYLCASSLFSVEANYGYTFGSGTRLTVV.

This chain links TRBV6-6 with TRBJ1-5; 8 nucleotides line up with TRBD1. Germline values: CDR1 MNHNY, CDR2 SVGAGI (reference sequence). This CDR3 is 15 amino acids long. The V and J ends lost 0 bases and 6 bases, in that order; junction bases with no gene match: 4. CDR3 DNA sequence: TGTGCCAGCAGTTACTCATCCAGGGGGCGTCAGCCCCAGCATTTT. It specifies CASSYSSRGRQPQHF.

This clone was seen a single time. This rearrangement joins TRBV4-2 to TRBJ2-5, with TRBD2 matching over 8 bases. The CDR3 covers 15 residues. Germline CDR1 is LGHNA and CDR2 is YNFKEQ. V lost 4 bases and J lost 3; bases outside the gene matches: 7. CDR3 DNA: TGTGCCAGCAGCCGGGGTCAAGCGGGAGAAGAGACCCAGTACTTC. This sequence encodes CASSRGQAGEETQYF.

The chain uses TRBV12-5 and TRBJ1-6; 7 nucleotides agree with TRBD1. J gave up 6 bases and V 2 bases, and 7 bases lay outside the gene matches. Germline assignment: CDR1 LGHNT and CDR2 FRNRAP. The CDR3 length is 16 residues. CDR3 in DNA: TGTGCTAGTGGTTTGACCCCGACAGGGAGTAATTCACCCCTCCACTTT. This codes for CASGLTPTGSNSPLHF.

The chain carries TRBV4-2 and TRBJ1-5; a weak D match, TRBD1 (5 bases). Per the germline V gene, CDR1 is LGHNA and CDR2 is YNFKEQ. CDR3 size: 16 residues. Trimming removed 0 bases at V and 5 bases at J, with 14 bases between. The CDR3 protein is CASSQDVGQGDQPQHF. Here the CDR3 DNA reads TGTGCCAGCAGCCAAGATGTAGGGCAGGGCGATCAGCCCCAGCATTTT.